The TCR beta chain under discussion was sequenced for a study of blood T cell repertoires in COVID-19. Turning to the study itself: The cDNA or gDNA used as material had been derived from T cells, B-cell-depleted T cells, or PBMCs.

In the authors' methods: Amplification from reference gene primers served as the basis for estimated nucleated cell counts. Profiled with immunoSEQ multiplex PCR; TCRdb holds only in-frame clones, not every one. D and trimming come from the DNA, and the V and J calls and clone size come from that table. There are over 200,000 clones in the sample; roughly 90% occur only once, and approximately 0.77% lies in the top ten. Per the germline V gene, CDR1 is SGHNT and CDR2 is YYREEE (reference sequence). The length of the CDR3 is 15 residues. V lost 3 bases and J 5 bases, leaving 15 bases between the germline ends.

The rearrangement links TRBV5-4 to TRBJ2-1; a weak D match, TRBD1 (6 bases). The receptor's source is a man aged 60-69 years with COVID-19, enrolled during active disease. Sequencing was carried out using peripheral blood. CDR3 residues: CASSWGRLQDNEQFF. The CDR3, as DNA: TGTGCCAGCAGCTGGGGGCGGTTGCAAGACAATGAGCAGTTCTTC.